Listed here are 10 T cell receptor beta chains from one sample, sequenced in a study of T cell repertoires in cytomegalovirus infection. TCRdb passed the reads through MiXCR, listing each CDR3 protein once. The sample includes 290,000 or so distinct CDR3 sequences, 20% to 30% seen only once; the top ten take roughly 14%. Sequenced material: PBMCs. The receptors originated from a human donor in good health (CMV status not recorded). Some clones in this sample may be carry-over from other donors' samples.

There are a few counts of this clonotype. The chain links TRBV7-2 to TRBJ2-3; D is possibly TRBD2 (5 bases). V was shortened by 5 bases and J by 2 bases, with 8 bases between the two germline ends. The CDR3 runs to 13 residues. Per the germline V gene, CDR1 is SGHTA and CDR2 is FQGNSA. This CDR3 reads CASSRDFTDTQYF. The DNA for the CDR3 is TGTGCCAGCAGCCGGGATTTCACAGATACGCAGTATTTT. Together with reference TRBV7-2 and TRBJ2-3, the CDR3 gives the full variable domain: GAGVSQSPSNKVTEKGKDVELRCDPISGHTALYWYRQSLGQGLEFLIYFQGNSAPDKSGLPSDRFSAERTGGSVSTLTIQRTQQEDSAVYLCASSRDFTDTQYFGPGTRLTVL.

The CDR3 DNA follows: TGCAGTGCTAGAGATCAATTAGCAGGGAATTATGGCTACACCTTC. It yields the protein CSARDQLAGNYGYTF. The chain links TRBV20-1 to TRBJ1-2, with TRBD1 as a possible D gene (5 bases). V shed 0 bases and J shed 5 bases, with 16 bases lying between them. From germline, CDR1 is DFQATT and CDR2 SNEGSKA (reference sequence). This CDR3 has 15 residues.

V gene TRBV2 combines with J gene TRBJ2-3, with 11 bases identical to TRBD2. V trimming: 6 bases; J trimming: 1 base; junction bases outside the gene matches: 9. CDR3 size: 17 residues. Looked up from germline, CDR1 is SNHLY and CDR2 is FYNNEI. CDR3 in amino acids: CASRPGTSGARTDTQYF. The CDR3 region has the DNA TGTGCCAGCAGACCCGGGACTAGCGGAGCTCGCACAGATACGCAGTATTTT.

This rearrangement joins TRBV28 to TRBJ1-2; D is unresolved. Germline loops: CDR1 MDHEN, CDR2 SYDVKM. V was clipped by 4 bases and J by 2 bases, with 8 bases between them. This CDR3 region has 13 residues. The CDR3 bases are TGTGCCAGCAGTTCTCCACAGAACTATGGCTACACCTTC. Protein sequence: CASSSPQNYGYTF.

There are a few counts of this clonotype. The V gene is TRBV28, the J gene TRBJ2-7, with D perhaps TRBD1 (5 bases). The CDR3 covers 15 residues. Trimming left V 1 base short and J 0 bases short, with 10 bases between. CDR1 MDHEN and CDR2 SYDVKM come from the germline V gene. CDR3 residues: CASSLFTGNSYEQYF. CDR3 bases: TGTGCCAGCAGTTTATTTACAGGCAACTCCTACGAGCAGTACTTC.

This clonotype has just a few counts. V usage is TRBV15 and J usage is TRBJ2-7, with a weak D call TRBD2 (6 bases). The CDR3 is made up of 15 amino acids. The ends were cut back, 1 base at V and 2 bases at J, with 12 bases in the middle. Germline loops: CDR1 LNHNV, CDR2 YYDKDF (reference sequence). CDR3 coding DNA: TGTGCCACCAGCAGAGGGGCGGGGCAGGCCTACGAGCAGTACTTC. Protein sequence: CATSRGAGQAYEQYF.

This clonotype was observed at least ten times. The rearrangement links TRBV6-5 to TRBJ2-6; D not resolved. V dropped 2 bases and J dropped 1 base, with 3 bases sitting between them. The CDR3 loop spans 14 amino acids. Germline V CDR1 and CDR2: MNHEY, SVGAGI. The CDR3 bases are TGTGCCAGCAGTTACGTGTCTGGGGCCAACGTCCTGACTTTC. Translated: CASSYVSGANVLTF.

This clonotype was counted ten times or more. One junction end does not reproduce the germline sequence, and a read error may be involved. CDR3 DNA: TGTGCCAGCAGCCTAACCGGGACAAGGATTAACAATGGCTACACCTTC. This encodes CASSLTGTRINNGYTF. The V call is TRBV7-9, the J call TRBJ1-2, with a possible D match to TRBD1 (6 bases). This CDR3 spans 16 amino acids. Germline V gene sequence: CDR1 SEHNR, CDR2 FQNEAQ (reference sequence).

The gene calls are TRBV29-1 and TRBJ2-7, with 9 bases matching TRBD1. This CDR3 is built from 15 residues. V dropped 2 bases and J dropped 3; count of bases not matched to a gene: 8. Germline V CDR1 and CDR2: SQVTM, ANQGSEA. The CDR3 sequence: CSVESGQGNIYEQYF. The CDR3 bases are TGCAGCGTTGAATCCGGACAGGGGAATATCTACGAGCAGTACTTC.

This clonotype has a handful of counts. CDR3: CASKQAAYEQYF. The CDR3 DNA sequence: TGCGCCAGCAAACAGGCCGCCTACGAGCAGTACTTC. V and J are TRBV10-2 and TRBJ2-7, with D possibly matching TRBD1 (5 bases). V lost 7 bases, J lost 2 bases, and 9 bases lay in between. Germline CDR1 reads WSHSY; CDR2 reads SAAADI. The CDR3 runs 12 residues.